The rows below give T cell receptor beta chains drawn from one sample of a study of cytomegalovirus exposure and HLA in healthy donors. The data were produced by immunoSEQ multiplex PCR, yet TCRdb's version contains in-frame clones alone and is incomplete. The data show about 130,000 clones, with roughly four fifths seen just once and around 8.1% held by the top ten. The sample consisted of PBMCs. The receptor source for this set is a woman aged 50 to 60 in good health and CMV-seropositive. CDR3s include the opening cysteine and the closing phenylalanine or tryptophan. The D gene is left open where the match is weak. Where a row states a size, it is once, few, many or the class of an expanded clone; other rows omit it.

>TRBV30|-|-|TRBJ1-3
TGTGCCTGGAGCACATACTCTGGAAACACCATATATTTT
CAWSTYSGNTIYF
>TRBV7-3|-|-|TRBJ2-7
TGTGCCAGCAGCCTGAAGGGTCTGAGGGACGAGCAGTACTTC
CASSLKGLRDEQYF
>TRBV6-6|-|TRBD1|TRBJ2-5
TGTGCCAGCAGTCCAGCGGGGACAGGGGACCAAGAGACCCAGTACTTC
CASSPAGTGDQETQYF
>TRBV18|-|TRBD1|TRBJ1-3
TGTGCCAGCTCACCAACTTTCGGACAGGGAAGCTCTGGAAACACCATATATTTT
CASSPTFGQGSSGNTIYF
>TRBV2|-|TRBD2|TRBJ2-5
TGTGCCAGCAGTGGAGGGCGGGAGCCTCACGGGACCCAGTACTTC
CASSGGREPHGTQYF
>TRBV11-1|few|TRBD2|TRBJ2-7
TGTGCCAGCATCCCCCGACTAGCGTCAGATATCGAGCAGTACTTC
CASIPRLASDIEQYF
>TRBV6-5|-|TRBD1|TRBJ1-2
TGTGCCAGCAGTTACGGAGCAGGGGGCGGCTACACCTTC
CASSYGAGGGYTF
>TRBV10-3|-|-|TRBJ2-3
TGTGCCATCAGTGAGTCGGGGTCAGGGGAAGATACGCAGTATTTT
CAISESGSGEDTQYF
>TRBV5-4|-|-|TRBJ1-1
TGTGCCAGCAGCCCGAGGGGGGGCCAGAACACTGAAGCTTTCTTT
CASSPRGGQNTEAFF
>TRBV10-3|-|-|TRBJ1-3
TGTGCCATCGGACCCACAGGGTACTCTGGAAACACCATATATTTT
CAIGPTGYSGNTIYF
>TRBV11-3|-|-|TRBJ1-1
TGTGCCAGCAGCTTAGGCACAGGGCCGGCTTTCTTT
CASSLGTGPAFF
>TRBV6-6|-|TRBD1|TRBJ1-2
TGTGCCAGCAGTGACAACGGACAGGGGGCTAGTGGCTACACCTTC
CASSDNGQGASGYTF
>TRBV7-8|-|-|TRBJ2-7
TGTGCCAGCAGCTTAGCGGGAGCCCGAGAGCAGTACTTC
CASSLAGAREQYF
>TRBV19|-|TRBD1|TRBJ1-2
TGTGCCACCTTGGACAGGGGGTTTGGCTACACCTTC
CATLDRGFGYTF
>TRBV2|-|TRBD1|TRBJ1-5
TGTGCCAGCAGTGGATTGGAACAGGGGTTGTTGAATCAGCCCCAGCATTTT
CASSGLEQGLLNQPQHF
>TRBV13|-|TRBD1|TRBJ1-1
TGTGCCAGCAGGAGACAGGGGGCTGTTGCTGAAGCTTTCTTT
CASRRQGAVAEAFF
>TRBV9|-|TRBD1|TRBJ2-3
TGTGCCAGCAGCGCCCCGTCGACAGGGGGCGCCGGTTCAGATACGCAGTATTTT
CASSAPSTGGAGSDTQYF
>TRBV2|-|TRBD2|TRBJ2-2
TGTGCCAGCAGTGAAGCGGGTTTTGGCGGGAGGGCCGTCGGGGAGCTGTTTTTT
CASSEAGFGGRAVGELFF
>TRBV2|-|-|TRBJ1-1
TGTGCCAGCAACCTCGCGGGGAACACTGAAGCTTTCTTT
CASNLAGNTEAFF
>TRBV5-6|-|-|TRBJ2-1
TGTGCCAGCAGTAAGGGGTACAATGAGCAGTTCTTC
CASSKGYNEQFF
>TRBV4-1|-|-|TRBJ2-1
TGCGCCAGCAGCCCCCGGGACTTTCTCTACAATGAGCAGTTCTTC
CASSPRDFLYNEQFF
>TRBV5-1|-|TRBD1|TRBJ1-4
TGCGCCAGCAGCTTGGATGGGACAGGGCAGATAGGCGAAAAACTGTTTTTT
CASSLDGTGQIGEKLFF
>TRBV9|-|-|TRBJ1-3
TGTGCCAGCAGCCCAGGGCGGAGCTCTGGAAACACCATATATTTT
CASSPGRSSGNTIYF
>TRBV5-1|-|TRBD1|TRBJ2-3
TGCGCCAGCAGCGGACAGGGACCTAGCACAGATACGCAGTATTTT
CASSGQGPSTDTQYF
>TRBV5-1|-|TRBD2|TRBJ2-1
TGCGCCAGCAGCTTTGGTGCTAGCGGGAACAATGAGCAGTTCTTC
CASSFGASGNNEQFF
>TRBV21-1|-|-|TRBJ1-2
TGTGCCAGCAGCAAAAGGGACAGGGGGCGGGACTATGGCTACACCTTC
CASSKRDRGRDYGYTF
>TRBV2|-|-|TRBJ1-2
TGTGCCAGCAGTTGGGGGGGCTATGGCTACACCTTC
CASSWGGYGYTF
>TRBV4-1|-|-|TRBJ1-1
TGCGCCAGCAAGCGGGAAAGTCGTCACACTGAAGCTTTCTTT
CASKRESRHTEAFF
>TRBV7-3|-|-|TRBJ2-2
TGTGCCAGCAGCCGGAGTTCCACCGGGGAGCTGTTTTTT
CASSRSSTGELFF
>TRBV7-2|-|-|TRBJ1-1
TGTGCCAGCAGCTTAGCGAGAGGCATGAACACTGAAGCTTTCTTT
CASSLARGMNTEAFF
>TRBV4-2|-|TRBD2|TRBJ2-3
TGTGCCAGCAGCCGCGGGACTAGCGGAAGCACAGATACGCAGTATTTT
CASSRGTSGSTDTQYF
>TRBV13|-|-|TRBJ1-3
TGTGCCAGCAGCTTACAGAAAACCTCTGGAAACACCATATATTTT
CASSLQKTSGNTIYF
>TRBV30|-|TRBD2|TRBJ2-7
TGTGCCTGGAGTGCGATCGGGGGGGCCTACGAGCAGTACTTC
CAWSAIGGAYEQYF
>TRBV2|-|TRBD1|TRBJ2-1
TGTGCCAGCTCCCGGGACAGGTATTACAATGAGCAGTTCTTC
CASSRDRYYNEQFF
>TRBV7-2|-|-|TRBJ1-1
TGCGCCAGCAGCATACAGGGCTTGGGTACTGAAGCTTTCTTT
CASSIQGLGTEAFF
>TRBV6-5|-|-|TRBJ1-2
TGTGCCAGCAGCGGAACCGGGGGTGGAGGTGGCTACACCTTC
CASSGTGGGGGYTF
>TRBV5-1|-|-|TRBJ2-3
TGCGCCAGCTCGTGGGAGGCGGGGACTAGCACAGATACGCAGTATTTT
CASSWEAGTSTDTQYF
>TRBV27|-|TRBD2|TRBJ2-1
TGTGCCAGCAGTTTCCTAGCGGGAGTAAGGAATGAGCAGTTCTTC
CASSFLAGVRNEQFF
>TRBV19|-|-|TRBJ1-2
TGTGCCAGTAGTATATCTGGTCTGAGGCCTTCTGACTATGGCTACACCTTC
CASSISGLRPSDYGYTF
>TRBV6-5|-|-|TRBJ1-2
TGTGCCAGCAGTTACTCGCAGGGGCAACGGTATGGCTACACCTTC
CASSYSQGQRYGYTF
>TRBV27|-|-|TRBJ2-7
TGTGCCAGCAGTCCCTGGGACTCCTACGAGCAGTACTTC
CASSPWDSYEQYF
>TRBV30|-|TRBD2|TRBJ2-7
TGTGCCTGCCATCGGACTAGCGGAAGCTCCTACGAGCAGTACTTC
CACHRTSGSSYEQYF
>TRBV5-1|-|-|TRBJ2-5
TGCGCCAGCAGCCCCCCCGCGGTGGAGGAGACCCAGTACTTC
CASSPPAVEETQYF
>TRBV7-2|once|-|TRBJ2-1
TGTGCCAGCAGCCTCTTACAGGATTCCGAGCGGTTCTTC
CASSLLQDSERFF
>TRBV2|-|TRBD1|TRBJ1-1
TGTGCCAGCAAACCGGGACAGGGACAAGGTTGGGCTTTCTTT
CASKPGQGQGWAFF
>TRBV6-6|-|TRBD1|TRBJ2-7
TGTGCCAGCAGCCGGGACAGGGAGTTGTACGAGCAGTACTTC
CASSRDRELYEQYF
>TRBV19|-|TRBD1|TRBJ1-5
TGTGCCAGTAGCACCAGGGGGAATCAACAGCCCCAGCATTTT
CASSTRGNQQPQHF
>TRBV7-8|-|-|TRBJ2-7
TGTGCCAGCAGCCGGGAGAAGTGGTCCTACGAGCAGTACTTC
CASSREKWSYEQYF
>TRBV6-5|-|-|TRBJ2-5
TGTGCCAGCAGTTACCAGGATCAAGAGACCCAGTACTTC
CASSYQDQETQYF
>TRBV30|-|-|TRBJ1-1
TGTGCCTGGGATGGAGGCGCGAACACTGAAGCTTTCTTT
CAWDGGANTEAFF